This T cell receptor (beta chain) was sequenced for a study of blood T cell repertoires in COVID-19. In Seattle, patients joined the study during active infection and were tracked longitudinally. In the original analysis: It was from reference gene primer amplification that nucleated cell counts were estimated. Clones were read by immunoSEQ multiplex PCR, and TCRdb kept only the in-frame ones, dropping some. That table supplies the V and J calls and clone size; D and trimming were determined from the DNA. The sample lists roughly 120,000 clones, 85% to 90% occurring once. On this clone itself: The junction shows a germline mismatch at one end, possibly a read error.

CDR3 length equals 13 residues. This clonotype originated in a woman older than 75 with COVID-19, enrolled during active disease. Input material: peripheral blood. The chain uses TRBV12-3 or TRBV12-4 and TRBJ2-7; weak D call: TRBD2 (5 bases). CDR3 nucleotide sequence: TGTGCCAGCACTTTAGGGAGTCTCTACGAGCAGTACTTC. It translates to CASTLGSLYEQYF.